This T cell receptor beta chain was found in a study of regulatory T cells in long-lasting Graves disease. Study-wide results and caveats: TRBV28 was favored in persistent disease, as were TRBJ1-2 and TRBJ2-5.

Time point: persistent/refractory GD, antithyroid drugs over 5 years with positive TRAb. PBMC RNA served as the TCR library source. Peripheral blood, at about 10 milliliters, went into EDTA tubes. CDR3 length: 16 amino acids. The germline V gene has CDR1 KGHSH and CDR2 LQKENI. Trimming left V 2 bases short and J 4 bases short, with 17 bases between. In the case of this clonotype: Its target is unknown.

Building the TCR beta libraries relied on iRepertoire HTBI primers, and CDR3 regions underwent Arm-PCR. Original processing notes: From all samples, identification returned 14 TRBJ and around 62 TRBV segments. A single record per CDR3 protein comes from TCRdb applying MiXCR to the multiplex PCR reads. V and J calls and clone size were set by TCRdb, not the authors. Of fewer than 400,000 distinct CDR3 sequences listed, roughly 21% were seen once; the top ten hold 29%. This specimen was peripheral blood mononuclear cells (PBMCs), taken when the disease was refractory, from a patient treated with antithyroid drugs. The origin of this receptor is a female donor with Graves disease. V and J are TRBV18 and TRBJ1-2, with D possibly being TRBD1 (6 bases). The CDR3 sequence is CASSPALRQAVYGYTF. Here the CDR3 DNA reads TGTGCCAGCTCACCAGCCCTCCGACAGGCGGTCTATGGCTACACCTTC.